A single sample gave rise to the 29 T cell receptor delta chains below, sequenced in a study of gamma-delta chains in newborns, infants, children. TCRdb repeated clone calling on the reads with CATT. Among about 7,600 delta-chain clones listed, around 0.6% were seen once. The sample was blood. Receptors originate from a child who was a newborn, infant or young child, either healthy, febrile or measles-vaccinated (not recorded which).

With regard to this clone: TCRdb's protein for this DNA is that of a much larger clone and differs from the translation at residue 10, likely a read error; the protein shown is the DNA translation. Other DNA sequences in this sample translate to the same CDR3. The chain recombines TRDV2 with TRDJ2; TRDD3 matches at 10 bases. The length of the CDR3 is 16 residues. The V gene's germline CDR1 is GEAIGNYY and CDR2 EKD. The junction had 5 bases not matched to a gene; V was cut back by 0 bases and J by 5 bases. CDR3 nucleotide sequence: TGTGCCTGTGACACCGTGGGGGATACTACCACAGCACAACTCTTCTTT. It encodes CACDTVGDTTTAQLFF.

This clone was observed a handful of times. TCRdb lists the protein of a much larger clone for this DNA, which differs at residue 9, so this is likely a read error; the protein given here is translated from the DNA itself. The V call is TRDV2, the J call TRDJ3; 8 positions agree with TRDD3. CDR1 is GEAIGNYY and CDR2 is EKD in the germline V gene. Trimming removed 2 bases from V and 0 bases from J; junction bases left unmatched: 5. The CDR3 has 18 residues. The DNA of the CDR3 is TGTGCCTGTGACAAAGTACTGGGGGGCTCCTGGGACACCCGACAGATGTTTTTC. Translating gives CACDKVLGGSWDTRQMFF.

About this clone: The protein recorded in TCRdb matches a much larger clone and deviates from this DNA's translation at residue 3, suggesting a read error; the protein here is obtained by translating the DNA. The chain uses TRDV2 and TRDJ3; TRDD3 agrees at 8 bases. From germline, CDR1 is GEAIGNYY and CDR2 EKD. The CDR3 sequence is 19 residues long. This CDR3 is CARDTPGGMSSWDTRQMFF. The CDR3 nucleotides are TGTGCCCGTGACACACCTGGGGGAATGAGCTCCTGGGACACCCGACAGATGTTTTTC.

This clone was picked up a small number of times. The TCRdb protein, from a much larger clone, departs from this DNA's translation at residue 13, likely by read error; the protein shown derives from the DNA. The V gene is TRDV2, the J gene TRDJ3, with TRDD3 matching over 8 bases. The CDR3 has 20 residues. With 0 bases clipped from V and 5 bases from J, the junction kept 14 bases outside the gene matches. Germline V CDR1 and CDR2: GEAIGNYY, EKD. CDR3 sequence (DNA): TGTGCCTGTGACACCGTTAGAGGGATACGCAAATCCCGGGACACCCGACAGATGTTTTTC. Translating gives CACDTVRGIRKSRDTRQMFF.

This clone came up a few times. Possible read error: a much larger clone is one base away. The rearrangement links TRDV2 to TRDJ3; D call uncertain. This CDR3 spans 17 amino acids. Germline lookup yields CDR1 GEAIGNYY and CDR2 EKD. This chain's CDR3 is CACDRLGGSLDTRQMFF. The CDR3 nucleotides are TGTGCCTGTGACAGACTTGGAGGGTCCTTGGACACCCGACAGATGTTTTTC.

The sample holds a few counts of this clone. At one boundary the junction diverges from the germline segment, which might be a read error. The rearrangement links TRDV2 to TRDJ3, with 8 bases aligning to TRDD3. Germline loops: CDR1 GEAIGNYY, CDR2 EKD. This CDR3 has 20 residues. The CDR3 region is CACDTVKGYVSSWDTRQMFF. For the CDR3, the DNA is TGTGCCTGTGACACCGTAAAGGGATACGTTAGCTCCTGGGACACCCGCCAGATGTTTTTC.

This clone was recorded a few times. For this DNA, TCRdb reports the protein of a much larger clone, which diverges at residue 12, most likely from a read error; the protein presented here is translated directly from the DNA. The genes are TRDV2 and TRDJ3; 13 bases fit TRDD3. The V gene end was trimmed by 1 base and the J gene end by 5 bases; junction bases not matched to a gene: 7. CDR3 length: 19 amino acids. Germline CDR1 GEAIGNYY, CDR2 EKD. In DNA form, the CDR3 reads TGTGCCTGTGACACGGTACTGGGGGATACGACCCGGGACACCCGACAGATGTTTTTC. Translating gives CACDTVLGDTTRDTRQMFF.

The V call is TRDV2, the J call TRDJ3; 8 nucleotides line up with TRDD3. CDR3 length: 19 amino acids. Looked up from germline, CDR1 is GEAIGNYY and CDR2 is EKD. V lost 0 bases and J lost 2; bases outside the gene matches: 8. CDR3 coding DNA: TGTGCCTGTGACACCGTACTGGGGGGCGAGCCCTGGGACACCCGACAGATGTTTTTC. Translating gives CACDTVLGGEPWDTRQMFF.

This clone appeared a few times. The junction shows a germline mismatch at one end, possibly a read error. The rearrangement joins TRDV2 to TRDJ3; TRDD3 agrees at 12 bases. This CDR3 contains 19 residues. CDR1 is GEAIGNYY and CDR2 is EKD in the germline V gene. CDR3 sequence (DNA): TGTGCCCGTGACACCCTGGGGGATACGGACTCCTGGGACACCCGACAGATGTTTTTC. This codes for CARDTLGDTDSWDTRQMFF.

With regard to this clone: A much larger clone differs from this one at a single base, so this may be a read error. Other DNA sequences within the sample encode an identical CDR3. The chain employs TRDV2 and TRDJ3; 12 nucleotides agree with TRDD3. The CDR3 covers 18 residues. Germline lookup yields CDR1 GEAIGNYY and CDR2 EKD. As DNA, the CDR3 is TGTGCCTGTGACATACTGGGGGATACTTCCTGGGACACCCGGCAGATGTTTTTC. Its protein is CACDILGDTSWDTRQMFF.

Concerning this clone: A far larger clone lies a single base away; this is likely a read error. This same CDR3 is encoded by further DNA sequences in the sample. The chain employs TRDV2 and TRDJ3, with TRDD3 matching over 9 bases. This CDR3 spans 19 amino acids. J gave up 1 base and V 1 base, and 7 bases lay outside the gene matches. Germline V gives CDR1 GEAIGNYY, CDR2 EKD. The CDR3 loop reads CACDTWGISLSWDTRQMFF. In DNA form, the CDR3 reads TGTGCCTGTGACACTTGGGGGATAAGCTTGTCCTGGGACACCCGACAGATGTTTTTC.

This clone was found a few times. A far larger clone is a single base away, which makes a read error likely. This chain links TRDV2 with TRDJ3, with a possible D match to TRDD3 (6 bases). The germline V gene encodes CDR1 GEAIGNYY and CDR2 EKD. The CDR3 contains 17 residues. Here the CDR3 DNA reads TGTGCCTGTGACTGTACTGGGAGCTCCTGGGACACCCGACGGATGTTTTTC. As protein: CACDCTGSSWDTRRMFF.

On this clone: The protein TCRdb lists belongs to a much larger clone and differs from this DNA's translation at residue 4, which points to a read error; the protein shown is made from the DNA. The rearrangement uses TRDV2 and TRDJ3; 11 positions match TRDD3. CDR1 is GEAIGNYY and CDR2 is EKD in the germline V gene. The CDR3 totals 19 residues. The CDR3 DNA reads TGTGCCTGTGGCACCGCTGGGGGATACCAATCCTGGGACACCCGACAGATGTTTTTC. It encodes CACGTAGGYQSWDTRQMFF.

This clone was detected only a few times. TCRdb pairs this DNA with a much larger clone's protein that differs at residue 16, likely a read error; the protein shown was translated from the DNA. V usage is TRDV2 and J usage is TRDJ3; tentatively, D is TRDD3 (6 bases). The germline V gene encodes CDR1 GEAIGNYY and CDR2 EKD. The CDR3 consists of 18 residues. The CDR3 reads CACDTLLGLSWDTRQVFF. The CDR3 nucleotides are TGTGCCTGTGACACTCTACTGGGCCTCTCCTGGGACACCCGACAGGTGTTTTTC.

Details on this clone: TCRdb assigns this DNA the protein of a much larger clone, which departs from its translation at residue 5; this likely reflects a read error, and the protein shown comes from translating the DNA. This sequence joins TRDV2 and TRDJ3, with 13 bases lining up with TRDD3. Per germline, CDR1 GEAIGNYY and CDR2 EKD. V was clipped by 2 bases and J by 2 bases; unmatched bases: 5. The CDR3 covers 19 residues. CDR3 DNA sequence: TGTGCCTGTGACATGGTACTGGGGGATACGACCTGGGACACCCGACAGATGTTTTTC. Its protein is CACDMVLGDTTWDTRQMFF.

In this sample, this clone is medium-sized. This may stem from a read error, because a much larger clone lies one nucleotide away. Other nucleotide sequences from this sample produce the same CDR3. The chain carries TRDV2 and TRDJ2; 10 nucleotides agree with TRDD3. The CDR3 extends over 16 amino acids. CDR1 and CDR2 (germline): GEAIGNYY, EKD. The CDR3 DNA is TGTGCCTGTGACACCGTGGGGGATACTTTGACAGCCCAACTCTTCTTT. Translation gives CACDTVGDTLTAQLFF.

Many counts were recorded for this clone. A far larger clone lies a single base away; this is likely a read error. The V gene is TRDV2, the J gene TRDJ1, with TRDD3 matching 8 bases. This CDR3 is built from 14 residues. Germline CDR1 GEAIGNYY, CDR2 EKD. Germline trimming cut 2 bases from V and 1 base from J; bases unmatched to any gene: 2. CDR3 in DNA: TGTGCCTGTGACATACTGGGGGGCACCGATAAACTCATCTTT. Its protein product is CACDILGGTDKLIF.

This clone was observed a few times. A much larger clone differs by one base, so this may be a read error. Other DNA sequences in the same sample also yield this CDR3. The CDR3: CACDCTGDTWDTRQMFF. CDR3 sequence (DNA): TGTGCCTGTGACTGTACTGGGGATACCTGGGACACCCGGCAGATGTTTTTC. The rearrangement joins TRDV2 to TRDJ3; 8 nucleotides agree with TRDD3. Germline CDR1 is GEAIGNYY and CDR2 is EKD. The CDR3 loop spans 17 amino acids.

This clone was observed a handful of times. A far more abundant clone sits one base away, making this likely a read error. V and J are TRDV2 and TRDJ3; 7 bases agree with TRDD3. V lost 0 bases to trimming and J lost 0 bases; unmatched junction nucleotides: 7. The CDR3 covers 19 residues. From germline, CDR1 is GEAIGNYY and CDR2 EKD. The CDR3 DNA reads TGTGCCTGTGACACCGTGGGGATAACTTCCTCCTGGGACACCCGACAGATGTTTTTC. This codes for CACDTVGITSSWDTRQMFF.

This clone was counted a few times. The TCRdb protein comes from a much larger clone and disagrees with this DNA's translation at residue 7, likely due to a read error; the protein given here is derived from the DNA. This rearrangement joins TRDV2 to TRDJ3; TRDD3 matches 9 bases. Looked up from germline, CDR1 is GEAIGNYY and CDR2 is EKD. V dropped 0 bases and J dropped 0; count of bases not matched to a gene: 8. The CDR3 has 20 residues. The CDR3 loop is CACDTGVWGISSWDTRQMFF. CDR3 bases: TGTGCCTGTGACACCGGCGTCTGGGGGATTAGCTCCTGGGACACCCGACAGATGTTTTTC.

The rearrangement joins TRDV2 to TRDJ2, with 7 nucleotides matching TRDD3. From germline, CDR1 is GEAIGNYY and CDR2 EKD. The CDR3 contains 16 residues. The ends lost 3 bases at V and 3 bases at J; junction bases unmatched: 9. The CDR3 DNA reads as TGTGCCTGTGACGTACTGGGGACAACGCTGACAGCACAACTCTTCTTT. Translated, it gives CACDVLGTTLTAQLFF.

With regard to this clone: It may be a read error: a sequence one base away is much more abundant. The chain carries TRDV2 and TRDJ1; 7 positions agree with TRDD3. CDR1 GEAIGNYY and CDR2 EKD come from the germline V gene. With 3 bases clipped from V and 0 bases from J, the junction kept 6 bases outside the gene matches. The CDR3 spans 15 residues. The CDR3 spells CACDAWGLYTDKLIF. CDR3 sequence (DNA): TGTGCCTGTGACGCCTGGGGGCTGTACACCGATAAACTCATCTTT.

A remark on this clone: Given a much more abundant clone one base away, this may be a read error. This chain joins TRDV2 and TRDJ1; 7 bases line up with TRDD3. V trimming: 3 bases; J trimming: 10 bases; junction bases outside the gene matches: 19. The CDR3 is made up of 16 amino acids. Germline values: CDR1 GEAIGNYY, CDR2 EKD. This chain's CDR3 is CACDSVILRDTMRLIF. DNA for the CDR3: TGTGCCTGTGACTCCGTGATACTGAGGGATACTATGAGACTCATCTTT.

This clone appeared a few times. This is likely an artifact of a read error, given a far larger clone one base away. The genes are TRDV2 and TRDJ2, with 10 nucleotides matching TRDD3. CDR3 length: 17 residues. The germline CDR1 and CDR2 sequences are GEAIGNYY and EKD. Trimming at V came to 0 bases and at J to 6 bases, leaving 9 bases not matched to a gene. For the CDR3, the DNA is TGTGCCTGTGACACCGTAGGGAATACTGGGGGATCAGCACAACTCTTCTTT. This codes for CACDTVGNTGGSAQLFF.

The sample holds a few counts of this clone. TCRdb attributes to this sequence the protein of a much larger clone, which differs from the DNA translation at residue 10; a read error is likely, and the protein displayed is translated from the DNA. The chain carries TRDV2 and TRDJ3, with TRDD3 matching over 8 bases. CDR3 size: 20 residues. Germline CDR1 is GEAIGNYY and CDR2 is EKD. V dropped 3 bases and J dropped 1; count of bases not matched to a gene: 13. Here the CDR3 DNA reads TGTGCCTGTGACCCCGTGGTGGGGGATTCGCGATCCTGGGACACCCGACAGATGTTTTTC. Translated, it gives CACDPVVGDSRSWDTRQMFF.

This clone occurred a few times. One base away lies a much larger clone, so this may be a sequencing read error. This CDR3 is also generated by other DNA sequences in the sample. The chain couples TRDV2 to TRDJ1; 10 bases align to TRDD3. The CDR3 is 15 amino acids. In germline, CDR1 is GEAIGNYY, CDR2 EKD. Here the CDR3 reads CACDTVGGYADKLIF. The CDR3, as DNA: TGTGCCTGCGACACCGTAGGGGGATACGCCGATAAACTCATCTTT.

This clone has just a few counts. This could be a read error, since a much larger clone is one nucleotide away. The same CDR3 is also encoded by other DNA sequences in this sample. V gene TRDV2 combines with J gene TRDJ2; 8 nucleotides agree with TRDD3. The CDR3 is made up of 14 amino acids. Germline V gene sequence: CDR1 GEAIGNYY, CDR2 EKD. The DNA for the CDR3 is TGTGCCTGTGACCCACTGGGGGGTACAGCACAGCTCTTCTTT. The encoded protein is CACDPLGGTAQLFF.

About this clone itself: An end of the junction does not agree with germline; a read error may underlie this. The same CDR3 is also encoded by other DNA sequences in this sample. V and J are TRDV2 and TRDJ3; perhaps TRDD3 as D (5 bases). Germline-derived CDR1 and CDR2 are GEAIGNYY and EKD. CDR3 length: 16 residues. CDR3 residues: CACDTVDSWDTRQMFF. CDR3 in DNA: TGTGCCTGTGACACCGTGGACTCCTGGGACACCCGCCAGATGTTTTTC.

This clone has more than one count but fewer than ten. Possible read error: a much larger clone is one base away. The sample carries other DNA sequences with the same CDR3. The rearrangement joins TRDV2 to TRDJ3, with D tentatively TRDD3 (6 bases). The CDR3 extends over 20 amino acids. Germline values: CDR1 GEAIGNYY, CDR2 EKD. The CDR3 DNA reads TGTGCCTGCGACACCGCGGGACTGGGACCCAGCTCCTGGGACACCCGACAGATGTTTTTC. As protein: CACDTAGLGPSSWDTRQMFF.